This T cell receptor (beta chain) was sequenced in a study of blood T cell repertoires in COVID-19. Study overall: Italy, Spain and the United States were the sources of the convalescent and acute COVID-19 samples. T cells, B-cell-depleted T cells, or PBMCs provided the cDNA or gDNA that served as material.

With 2 bases removed from V and 3 bases from J, the gap between germline ends came to 11 bases. In germline, CDR1 is MNHEY, CDR2 SMNVEV (reference sequence). The CDR3 has 14 residues. Authors' processing steps: Reference gene primer amplification in the assay estimated nucleated cell counts. Repertoires were generated with immunoSEQ multiplex PCR, while TCRdb's copy carries only in-frame clones and drops some. V, J and clone size derive from that table, while D and trimming were established from the DNA sequence. This table holds about 57,000 clones, approximately 82% found once. The chain combines TRBV27 with TRBJ2-7; D gene unclear. The sequenced material came from peripheral blood. This receptor was obtained from a woman older than 75 with acute or convalescent COVID-19. The CDR3 loop is CASSLKENRYEQYF. In DNA, the CDR3 is TGTGCCAGCAGTTTAAAAGAGAATCGCTACGAGCAGTACTTC.